This is a list of T cell receptor beta chains from one sample in a study of monozygotic twins with inflammatory bowel disease. After re-calling the 5' RACE reads, TCRdb lists one entry per CDR3 protein, DNA absent. The sample has about 160,000 distinct CDR3 sequences, and its top ten clones hold roughly 2.4%. The specimen sequenced was blood. These receptors were obtained from a human donor with ulcerative colitis or Crohn's disease, or a healthy co-twin of an affected twin (not recorded which). CDR3s include the opening cysteine and the closing phenylalanine or tryptophan.

v_gene,j_gene,CDR3aa
TRBV7-9,TRBJ1-4,CASSLAHLGTNEKLFF
TRBV12-3/TRBV12-4,TRBJ1-2,CASSLASAAGRDGYTF
TRBV30,TRBJ1-1,CAWSDGRAGAEAFF
TRBV28,TRBJ2-5,CASRASGEQETQYF
TRBV5-1,TRBJ2-2,CASSDKTGQPGELFF
TRBV7-2,TRBJ1-2,CASSLGPANYGYTF
TRBV5-3,TRBJ2-1,CARSLVDGLAGILHSYNEQFF
TRBV6-5,TRBJ1-1,CASSRVLNTEAFF
TRBV5-4,TRBJ1-1,CASSVMGRDRGEAFF
TRBV7-9,TRBJ2-5,CASTDPRKAVQETQYF
TRBV7-2,TRBJ2-6,CASRGTIGVSGANVLTF
TRBV9,TRBJ2-1,CASSFRTSGIGGEQFF
TRBV18,TRBJ1-1,CASSPQGRNTEAFF
TRBV4-2,TRBJ2-1,CASSRPGQESDNEQFF
TRBV5-4,TRBJ2-5,CASSTIWGQGGRETQYF
TRBV12-3/TRBV12-4,TRBJ2-7,CASNLGDRDEQYF
TRBV20-1,TRBJ1-1,CSAPNSRTEAFF
TRBV12-3/TRBV12-4,TRBJ1-1,CASSLGGGRAFF
TRBV15,TRBJ2-7,CATSREPGTYEQYF
TRBV12-3/TRBV12-4,TRBJ2-1,CASSSLAGGRYNEQFF
TRBV7-2,TRBJ2-1,CASSLAGAIYNEQFF
TRBV12-3/TRBV12-4,TRBJ2-7,CASRPDSNSYEQYF
TRBV7-2,TRBJ1-4,CASSLAGISNEKLFF
TRBV5-1,TRBJ1-1,CASSGGTGNTEAFF
TRBV5-6,TRBJ1-1,CASSLWTLQGEAFF
TRBV7-3,TRBJ2-3,CASSLSMGTDTQYF
TRBV12-3/TRBV12-4,TRBJ1-2,CASSFGPRSHYGYTF